These 16 T cell receptor beta chains were all obtained from the same sample, sequenced in a study of control samples from healthy donors and cancer patients. TCRdb's copy holds only in-frame clones and misses some; the assay was immunoSEQ multiplex PCR. The sample has 100,000 to 150,000 clones; about 87% are singletons. Material for sequencing was blood. These receptors originate from a man aged 30 to 45 in good health.

The chain couples TRBV30 to TRBJ2-7; D is possibly TRBD1 (6 bases). Germline loops: CDR1 GTSNPN, CDR2 SVGIG (reference sequence). CDR3 length: 13 amino acids. V dropped 7 bases and J dropped 2 bases, with 15 bases sitting between them. In nucleotides, the CDR3 is TGTGCCTCGGCCGGACAGAACACCTACGAGCAGTACTTC. Its protein product is CASAGQNTYEQYF.

The chain employs TRBV29-1 and TRBJ2-5; 9 bases map to TRBD1. Germline V gene data show CDR1 as SQVTM and CDR2 as ANQGSEA. This CDR3 comprises 13 residues. The J segment lost 1 base and the V segment lost 7 bases, leaving 4 bases of the junction unmatched. The CDR3 region is CSASDRGQETQYF. The CDR3 DNA reads as TGCAGCGCCTCGGACAGGGGCCAAGAGACCCAGTACTTC.

The genes are TRBV7-8 and TRBJ1-2; tentative D call: TRBD1 (6 bases). V lost 4 bases, J lost 2 bases, and 14 bases lay in between. The CDR3 consists of 15 residues. CDR1 is SGHVS and CDR2 is FQNEAQ in the germline V gene. Here the CDR3 reads CASSSARQANYGYTF. For the CDR3, the DNA is TGTGCCAGCAGCTCCGCTCGACAGGCCAACTATGGCTACACCTTC. The full variable domain, its missing parts supplied by reference TRBV7-8 and TRBJ1-2, is GAGVSQSPRYKVAKRGQDVALRCDPISGHVSLFWYQQALGQGPEFLTYFQNEAQLDKSGLPSDRFFAERPEGSVSTLKIQRTQQEDSAVYLCASSSARQANYGYTFGSGTRLTVV.

This rearrangement joins TRBV29-1 to TRBJ1-4; D is unclear. The germline V and J ends were trimmed by 4 bases and 0 bases, with 12 bases remaining between them. CDR1 and CDR2 from the germline V gene are SQVTM and ANQGSEA. This CDR3 comprises 15 residues. The CDR3 loop reads CSVADSSATNEKLFF. The DNA for the CDR3 is TGCAGCGTTGCGGACTCATCGGCAACTAATGAAAAACTGTTTTTT.

The chain links TRBV7-5 to TRBJ2-2. TRBV7-5 is deemed a pseudogene. The CDR3 loop spans 13 amino acids. This chain's CDR3 is CVRSLGGTGELFF. CDR3 DNA: TGTGTCAGAAGCTTAGGGGGGACCGGGGAGCTGTTTTTT.

This rearrangement joins TRBV12-3 or TRBV12-4 to TRBJ2-5, with D perhaps TRBD2 (5 bases). The CDR3 runs to 13 residues. The V gene lost 5 bases and the J gene lost 2 bases, with 9 bases spanning the gap. In DNA form, the CDR3 reads TGTGCCAGCAGTCCCGGGAAGCAAGAGACCCAGTACTTC. Amino acids: CASSPGKQETQYF.

This clone was seen a handful of times. This chain connects TRBV12-3 or TRBV12-4 to TRBJ1-2; D is unresolved. This CDR3 comprises 13 residues. Trimming removed 7 bases from V and 8 bases from J, with 17 bases in between. CDR3 residues: CASTSLREHGYTF. CDR3 bases: TGTGCCAGCACCTCCCTTCGGGAACACGGCTACACCTTC.

This sequence joins TRBV11-2 and TRBJ1-1; D is unclear. CDR1 and CDR2 from the germline V gene are SGHAT and FQNNGV. CDR3 length: 15 amino acids. Trimming shortened V by 3 bases and J by 0 bases, and 11 bases separated the two germline ends. The CDR3 nucleotides are TGTGCCAGCAGCTTCCTAGGTAGGATGAACACTGAAGCTTTCTTT. Protein: CASSFLGRMNTEAFF.

CDR3 sequence reads: CASSPDPPYEQYV. In DNA form, the CDR3 reads TGTGCCAGCAGCCCGGACCCACCCTACGAGCAGTACGTC. This chain joins TRBV12-3 or TRBV12-4 and TRBJ2-7; D unclear. There are 13 residues in the CDR3. V was shortened by 6 bases and J by 2 bases, with 11 bases between the two germline ends.

The chain employs TRBV4-1 and TRBJ2-7; D not resolved. The CDR3 extends over 13 amino acids. Germline CDR1 and CDR2: MGHRA and YSYEKL. The V end was cut by 4 bases, the J end by 2 bases, with 9 bases between. The CDR3: CASSPAITYEQYF. CDR3 DNA: TGCGCCAGCAGCCCCGCGATAACCTACGAGCAGTACTTC.

The gene calls are TRBV5-1 and TRBJ1-1; D might be TRBD1 (5 bases). The V and J ends lost 7 bases and 1 base respectively, with 14 bases between them. This CDR3 is 14 amino acids long. Germline values: CDR1 SGHRS, CDR2 YFSETQ. CDR3 loop: CASRIGHSNTEAFF. The CDR3 nucleotides are TGCGCCAGCCGGATAGGACATTCGAACACTGAAGCTTTCTTT.

The CDR3 loop reads CAISGTDRAEPNTEAFF. The CDR3 nucleotides read TGTGCCATCAGTGGGACGGACAGGGCCGAACCGAACACTGAAGCTTTCTTT. The rearrangement links TRBV10-3 to TRBJ1-1, with TRBD1 matching over 8 bases. Germline CDR1 and CDR2: ENHRY and SYGVKD. J was trimmed by 1 base and V by 4 bases; bases with no gene match: 11. There are 17 residues in the CDR3.

The V and J genes are TRBV10-3 and TRBJ1-5, with no clear D. Deletions cut 9 bases from V and 5 bases from J, with 14 bases between. This CDR3 region has 13 residues. Germline V gene sequence: CDR1 ENHRY, CDR2 SYGVKD. This chain's CDR3 is CAITNGRDQPQHF. CDR3 coding DNA: TGTGCCATAACCAACGGTAGAGATCAGCCCCAGCATTTT.

The chain links TRBV4-1 to TRBJ2-3, with D possibly being TRBD1 or TRBD2 (5 bases each). The V and J ends lost 1 base and 1 base respectively, with 15 bases between them. Germline CDR1 is MGHRA and CDR2 is YSYEKL. This CDR3 comprises 17 residues. The CDR3 loop is CASSQGVRGDGTDTQYF. CDR3 nucleotides: TGCGCCAGCAGCCAAGGGGTAAGAGGGGATGGCACAGATACGCAGTATTTT.

This chain uses TRBV27 with TRBJ1-5; 8 nucleotides line up with TRBD1. This CDR3 spans 12 amino acids. Looked up from germline, CDR1 is MNHEY and CDR2 is SMNVEV (reference sequence). V was pared by 8 bases and J by 13 bases, with 10 bases of the junction left unmatched. The CDR3 sequence: CASWDRRGPQHF. The CDR3, as DNA: TGTGCCAGCTGGGACAGGCGAGGACCTCAGCATTTT.

V is TRBV5-8 and J is TRBJ1-5; no clear D. The CDR3 consists of 14 residues. The V gene's germline CDR1 is SGHTS and CDR2 YDEGEE. The germline V and J ends were trimmed by 0 bases and 2 bases, with 6 bases remaining between them. CDR3 sequence (DNA): TGTGCCAGCAGCTTGGTTCGGGGCAATCAGCCCCAGCATTTT. Translated, it gives CASSLVRGNQPQHF.